This is a list of T cell receptor beta chains from one sample in a study of regulatory T cells in long-lasting Graves disease. One entry per CDR3 protein, called by TCRdb with MiXCR from the multiplex PCR reads. The data contain roughly 700,000 distinct CDR3 sequences, 25% to 30% of them singletons. The sample here was peripheral blood mononuclear cells (PBMCs), taken when the disease was refractory, from a patient treated with antithyroid drugs. Every receptor here comes from a female donor with Graves disease. Each CDR3 is given with its conserved first and last residue. The D gene is left open where the match is weak. Size values are once, few and many counts, or a class for expanded clones, and some rows have none.

j_call clone_size v_call d_call cdr3_aa cdr3_nt
TRBJ1-6 . TRBV12-5 . CASGLVLPGFRHSPLHF TGTGCTAGTGGTTTGGTACTCCCGGGGTTTCGTCATTCACCCCTCCACTTT
TRBJ1-2 . TRBV12-3/TRBV12-4 . CASSLDLRGNYGYTF TGTGCCAGCAGCCTTGACCTACGAGGGAACTATGGCTACACCTTC
TRBJ1-5 few TRBV18 . CASSPLGRPGQPQHF TGTGCCAGCTCACCACTCGGCAGGCCCGGTCAGCCCCAGCATTTT
TRBJ1-2 few TRBV6-2/TRBV6-3 TRBD1 CASSFRQGSRGYTF TGTGCCAGCAGTTTCCGACAGGGGTCTCGTGGCTACACCTTC
TRBJ1-2 . TRBV6-1 . CASREKGGYTF TGTGCCAGCAGGGAGAAAGGTGGCTACACCTTC
TRBJ2-2 . TRBV27 . CASKQGRSNTGELFF TGTGCCAGCAAACAAGGCAGATCGAACACCGGGGAGCTGTTTTTT
TRBJ1-1 . TRBV5-1 TRBD1 CASSLEGQEEKAFF TGCGCCAGCAGCTTAGAGGGACAGGAGGAGAAAGCTTTCTTT
TRBJ2-5 . TRBV7-9 TRBD2 CASSLEAGAGETQYF TGTGCCAGCAGCTTAGAGGCGGGAGCGGGAGAGACCCAGTACTTC
TRBJ1-1 few TRBV6-1 TRBD1 CASRPDRGEASF TGTGCCAGCAGGCCGGACAGGGGTGAAGCTTCCTTT
TRBJ2-5 many TRBV11-2 . CASSPDFGGHFQETQYF TGTGCCAGCAGCCCCGATTTTGGGGGACACTTCCAAGAGACCCAGTACTTC
TRBJ2-5 many TRBV28 TRBD2 CASSASGSETQYF TGTGCCAGCAGTGCTAGCGGGAGTGAGACCCAGTACTTC
TRBJ1-4 . TRBV13 TRBD1 CASSTEGASNEKLFF TGTGCCAGCAGTACCGAGGGGGCCTCTAATGAAAAACTGTTTTTT
TRBJ2-7 few TRBV10-2 . CASARVSDNAYEQYF TGCGCCAGCGCAAGGGTTTCAGATAATGCCTACGAGCAGTACTTC
TRBJ1-2 few TRBV9 TRBD1 CASSAGDRAYGYTF TGTGCCAGCAGCGCCGGGGACAGGGCCTATGGCTACACCTTC
TRBJ2-5 . TRBV25-1 TRBD1 CASSEGLRQGRRETQYF TGTGCCAGCAGTGAAGGACTACGACAGGGGCGTAGGGAGACCCAGTACTTC
TRBJ1-4 once TRBV5-1 . CASSPGAGDNEKLFF TGCGCCAGCAGCCCAGGGGCAGGGGATAATGAAAAACTGTTTTTT
TRBJ1-3 . TRBV20-1 . CSASGSAWGNTIYF TGCAGTGCTAGTGGTTCGGCGTGGGGAAACACCATATATTTT
TRBJ2-5 few TRBV6-1 . CASNRDLSGTQYF TGTGCCAGCAATCGAGACCTATCAGGGACCCAGTACTTC
TRBJ1-1 few TRBV6-2/TRBV6-3 . CASSQQGRHPSF TGTGCCAGCAGCCAACAGGGTCGCCACCCCTCTTTT
TRBJ1-1 . TRBV11-2 . CASSLGGKSTEAFF TGTGCCAGCAGCTTAGGCGGGAAATCCACTGAAGCTTTCTTT
TRBJ2-5 many TRBV28 . CASSAWGAPPLGKTQYF TGTGCCAGCAGTGCTTGGGGGGCTCCCCCTTTAGGGAAGACCCAGTACTTC
TRBJ2-7 once TRBV7-9 . CASSSNRASFSYEQYF TGTGCCAGCAGCTCCAACAGGGCATCCTTTTCCTACGAGCAGTACTTC
TRBJ2-7 . TRBV2 . CASSESNNYEQYF TGTGCCAGCAGTGAGTCGAATAACTACGAGCAGTACTTC
TRBJ1-1 . TRBV7-2 TRBD1 CASTDTQGWGTEAFF TGTGCCAGCACCGACACACAGGGGTGGGGCACTGAAGCTTTCTTT